This entry describes one T cell receptor (beta chain). The sample belongs to a study of blood T cell repertoires in COVID-19. Across the study: Both acute and convalescent COVID-19 samples were obtained from the United States, Italy and Spain.

Trimming stripped 7 bases from V and 0 bases from J, with 10 bases between. This CDR3 contains 13 residues. Germline V CDR1 and CDR2: MDHEN, SYDVKM. Clones were read by immunoSEQ multiplex PCR, and TCRdb kept only the in-frame ones, dropping some. The profile shows 80,000 or so clones, more than 75% of them singletons. The receptor was derived from a woman aged 60-70 years with acute or convalescent COVID-19. The V call is TRBV28, the J call TRBJ2-7; possibly TRBD1 for D (6 bases). Sequencing was performed on peripheral blood. This chain's CDR3 is CASIPGHSYEQYF. The DNA for the CDR3 is TGTGCCAGCATTCCGGGACACTCCTACGAGCAGTACTTC.